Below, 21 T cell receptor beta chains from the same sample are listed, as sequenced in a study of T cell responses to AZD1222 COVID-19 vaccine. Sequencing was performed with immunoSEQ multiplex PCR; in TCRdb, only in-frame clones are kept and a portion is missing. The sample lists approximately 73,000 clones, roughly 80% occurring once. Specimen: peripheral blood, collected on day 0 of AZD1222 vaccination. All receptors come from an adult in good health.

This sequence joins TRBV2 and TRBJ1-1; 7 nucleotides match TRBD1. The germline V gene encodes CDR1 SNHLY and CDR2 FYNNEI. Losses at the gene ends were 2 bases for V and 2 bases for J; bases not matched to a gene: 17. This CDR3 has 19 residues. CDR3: CASSERLSGEAGGNTEAFF. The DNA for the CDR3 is TGTGCCAGCAGTGAAAGGTTGAGTGGGGAGGCAGGGGGTAACACTGAAGCTTTCTTT. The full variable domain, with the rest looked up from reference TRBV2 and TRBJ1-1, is EPEVTQTPSHQVTQMGQEVILRCVPISNHLYFYWYRQILGQKVEFLVSFYNNEISEKSEIFDDQFSVERPDGSNFTLKIRSTKLEDSAMYFCASSERLSGEAGGNTEAFFGQGTRLTVV.

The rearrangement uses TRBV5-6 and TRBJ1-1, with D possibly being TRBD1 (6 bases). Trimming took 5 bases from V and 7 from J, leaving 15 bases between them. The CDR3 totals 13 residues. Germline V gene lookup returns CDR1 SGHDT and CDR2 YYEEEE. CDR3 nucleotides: TGTGCCAGCAGAGTGGACAGTAGTTTTGAAGCTTTCTTT. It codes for CASRVDSSFEAFF.

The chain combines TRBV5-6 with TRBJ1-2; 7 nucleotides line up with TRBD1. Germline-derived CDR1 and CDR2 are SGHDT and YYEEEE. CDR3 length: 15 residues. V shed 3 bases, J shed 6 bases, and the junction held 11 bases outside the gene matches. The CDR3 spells CASSYITGELHGYTF. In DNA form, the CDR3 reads TGTGCCAGCAGCTACATCACAGGGGAACTCCATGGCTACACCTTC.

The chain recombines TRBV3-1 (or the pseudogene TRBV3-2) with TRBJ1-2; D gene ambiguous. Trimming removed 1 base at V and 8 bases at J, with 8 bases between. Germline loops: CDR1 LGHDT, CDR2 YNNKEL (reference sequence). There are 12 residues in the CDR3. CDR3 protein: CASSQGVLGYTF. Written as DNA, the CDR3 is TGTGCCAGCAGCCAAGGGGTTCTCGGCTACACCTTC.

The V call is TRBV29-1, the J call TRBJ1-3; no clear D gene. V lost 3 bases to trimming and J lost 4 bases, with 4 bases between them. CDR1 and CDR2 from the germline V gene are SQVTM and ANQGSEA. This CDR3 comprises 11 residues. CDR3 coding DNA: TGCAGCGTTGAGGAGGGAAACACCATATATTTT. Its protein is CSVEEGNTIYF. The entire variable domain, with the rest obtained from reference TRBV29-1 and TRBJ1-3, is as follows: SAVISQKPSRDICQRGTSLTIQCQVDSQVTMMFWYRQQPGQSLTLIATANQGSEATYESGFVIDKFPISRPNLTFSTLTVSNMSPEDSSIYLCSVEEGNTIYFGEGSWLTVV.

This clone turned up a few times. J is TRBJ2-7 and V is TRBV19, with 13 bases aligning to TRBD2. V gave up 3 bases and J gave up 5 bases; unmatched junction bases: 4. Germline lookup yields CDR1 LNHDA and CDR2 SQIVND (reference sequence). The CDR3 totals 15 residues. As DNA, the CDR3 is TGTGCCAGTAGTATCCCCGGACTAGCGGGAGACGAGCAGTACTTC. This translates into CASSIPGLAGDEQYF.

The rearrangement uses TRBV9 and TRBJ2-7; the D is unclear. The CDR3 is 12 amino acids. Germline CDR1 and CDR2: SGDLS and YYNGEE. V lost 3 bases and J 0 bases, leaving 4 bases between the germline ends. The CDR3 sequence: CASSDDSYEQYF. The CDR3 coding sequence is TGTGCCAGCAGCGACGACTCCTACGAGCAGTACTTC.

Written as DNA, the CDR3 is TGTGCCAGCAGCATAGACAGGGCCTTTATCCTGAACACTGAAGCTTTCTTT. Protein product: CASSIDRAFILNTEAFF. The chain joins TRBV7-8 to TRBJ1-1, with TRBD1 matching 7 bases. V dropped 5 bases and J dropped 0; count of bases not matched to a gene: 12. The CDR3 is made up of 17 amino acids. Germline V CDR1 and CDR2: SGHVS, FQNEAQ.

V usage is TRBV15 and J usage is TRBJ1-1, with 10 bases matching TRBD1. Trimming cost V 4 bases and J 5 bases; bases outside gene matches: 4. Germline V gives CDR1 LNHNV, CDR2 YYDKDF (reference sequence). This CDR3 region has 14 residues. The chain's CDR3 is CATSKDRGQTEAFF. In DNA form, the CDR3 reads TGTGCCACCAGCAAAGACAGGGGGCAGACTGAAGCTTTCTTT. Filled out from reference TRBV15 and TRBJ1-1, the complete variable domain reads DAMVIQNPRYQVTQFGKPVTLSCSQTLNHNVMYWYQQKSSQAPKLLFHYYDKDFNNEADTPDNFQSRRPNTSFCFLDIRSPGLGDTAMYLCATSKDRGQTEAFFGQGTRLTVV.

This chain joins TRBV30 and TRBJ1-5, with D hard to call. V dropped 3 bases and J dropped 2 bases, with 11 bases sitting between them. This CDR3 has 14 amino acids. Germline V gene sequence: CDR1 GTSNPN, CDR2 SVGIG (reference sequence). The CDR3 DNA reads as TGTGCCTGGAGCGGAGGTGGAGGCAATCAGCCCCAGCATTTT. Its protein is CAWSGGGGNQPQHF.

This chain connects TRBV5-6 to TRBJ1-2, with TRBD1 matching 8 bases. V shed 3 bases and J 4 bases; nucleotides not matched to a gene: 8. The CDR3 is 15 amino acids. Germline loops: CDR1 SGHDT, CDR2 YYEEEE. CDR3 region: CASSSQDRATYGYTF. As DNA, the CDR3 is TGTGCCAGCAGCTCGCAGGACAGGGCGACCTATGGCTACACCTTC.

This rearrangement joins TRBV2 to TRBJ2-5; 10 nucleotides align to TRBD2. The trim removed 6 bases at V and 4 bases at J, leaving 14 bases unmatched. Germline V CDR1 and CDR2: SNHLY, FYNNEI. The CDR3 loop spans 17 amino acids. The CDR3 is CASRGHGASGRAETQYF. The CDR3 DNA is TGTGCCAGCAGGGGCCACGGGGCTAGCGGGAGAGCAGAGACCCAGTACTTC.

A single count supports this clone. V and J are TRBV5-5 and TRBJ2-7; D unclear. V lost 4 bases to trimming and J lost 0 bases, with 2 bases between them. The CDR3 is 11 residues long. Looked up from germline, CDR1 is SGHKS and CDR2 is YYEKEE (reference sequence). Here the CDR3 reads CASSVSYEQYF. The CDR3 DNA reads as TGTGCCAGCAGCGTCTCCTACGAGCAGTACTTC.

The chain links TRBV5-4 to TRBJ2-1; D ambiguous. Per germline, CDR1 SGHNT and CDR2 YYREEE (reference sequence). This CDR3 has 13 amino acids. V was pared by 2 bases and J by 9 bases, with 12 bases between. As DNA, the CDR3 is TGTGCCAGCAGCTTAGGGTCGTATGGTGAGCAGTTCTTC. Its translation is CASSLGSYGEQFF.

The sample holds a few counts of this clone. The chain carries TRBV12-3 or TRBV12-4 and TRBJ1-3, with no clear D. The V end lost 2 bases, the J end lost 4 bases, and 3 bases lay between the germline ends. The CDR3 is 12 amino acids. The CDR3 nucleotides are TGTGCCAGCAGTTTATCCGGAAACACCATATATTTT. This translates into CASSLSGNTIYF.

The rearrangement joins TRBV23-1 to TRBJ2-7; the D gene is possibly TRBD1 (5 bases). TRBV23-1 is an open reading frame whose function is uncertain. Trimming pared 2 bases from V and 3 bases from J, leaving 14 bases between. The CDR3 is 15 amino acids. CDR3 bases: TGCGCCAGCAGTCAAGCCCCAACAGGTGTCTACGAGCAGTACTTC. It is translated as CASSQAPTGVYEQYF.

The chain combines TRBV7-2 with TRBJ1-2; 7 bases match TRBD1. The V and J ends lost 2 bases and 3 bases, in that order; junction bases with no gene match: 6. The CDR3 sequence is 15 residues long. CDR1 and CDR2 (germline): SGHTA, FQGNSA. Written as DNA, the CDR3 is TGTGCCAGCAGCTTAAGACAGGGCTTTCACTATGGCTACACCTTC. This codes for CASSLRQGFHYGYTF. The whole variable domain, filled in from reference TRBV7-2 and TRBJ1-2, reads GAGVSQSPSNKVTEKGKDVELRCDPISGHTALYWYRQSLGQGLEFLIYFQGNSAPDKSGLPSDRFSAERTGGSVSTLTIQRTQQEDSAVYLCASSLRQGFHYGYTFGSGTRLTVV.

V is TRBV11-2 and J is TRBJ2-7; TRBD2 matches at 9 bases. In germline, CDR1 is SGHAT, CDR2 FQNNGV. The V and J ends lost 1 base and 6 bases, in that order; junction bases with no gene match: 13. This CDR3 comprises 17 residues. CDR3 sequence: CASSLGASGIVVFEQYF. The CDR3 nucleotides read TGTGCCAGCAGCTTAGGCGCTAGCGGGATCGTAGTTTTCGAGCAGTACTTC.

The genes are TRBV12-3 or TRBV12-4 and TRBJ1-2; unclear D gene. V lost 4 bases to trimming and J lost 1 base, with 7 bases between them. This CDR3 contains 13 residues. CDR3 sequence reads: CASSSAVNYGYTF. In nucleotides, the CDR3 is TGTGCCAGCAGTTCGGCGGTTAACTATGGCTACACCTTC.

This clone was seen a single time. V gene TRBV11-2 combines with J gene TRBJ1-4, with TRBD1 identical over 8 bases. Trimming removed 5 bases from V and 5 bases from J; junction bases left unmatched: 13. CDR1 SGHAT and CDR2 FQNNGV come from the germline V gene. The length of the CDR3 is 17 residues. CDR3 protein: CASSRTGDRITNEKLFF. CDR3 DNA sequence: TGTGCCAGCAGCAGAACAGGGGACAGGATTACGAATGAAAAACTGTTTTTT.

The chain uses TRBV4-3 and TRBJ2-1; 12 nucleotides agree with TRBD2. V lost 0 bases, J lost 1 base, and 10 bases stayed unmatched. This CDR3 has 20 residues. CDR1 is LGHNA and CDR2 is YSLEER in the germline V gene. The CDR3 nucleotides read TGCGCCAGCAGCCAAGATTCGGGCCTAGCGGGGGGGAAATCCTACAATGAGCAGTTCTTC. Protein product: CASSQDSGLAGGKSYNEQFF.